Listed below are T cell receptor beta chains from one sample, sequenced in a study of T cells in Graves' hyperthyroidism and ophthalmopathy. One entry per CDR3 protein results from TCRdb running MiXCR on the multiplex PCR reads. The sample includes a few hundred thousand distinct CDR3 sequences, 15% to 18% of them seen just once. Material for sequencing was blood. The receptors derive from a woman aged 18-30 years with Graves' hyperthyroidism that later progressed to Graves' ophthalmopathy. Both conserved end residues are part of each CDR3. The D gene is left open where the match is weak. The listing skips clone size in some rows; elsewhere it reads once, few, many or a size class.

J gene: TRBJ2-7
clone size: .
D gene: .
V gene: TRBV19
CDR3 DNA: TGTGCCAGTAGTATCCATTGGGCGGGGGAGCAGTACTTC
CDR3 protein: CASSIHWAGEQYF

J gene: TRBJ1-3
clone size: many
D gene: .
V gene: TRBV24-1
CDR3 DNA: TGTGCCACCAGTCGGGGAAACACCATATATTTT
CDR3 protein: CATSRGNTIYF

J gene: TRBJ1-2
clone size: few
D gene: .
V gene: TRBV12-3/TRBV12-4
CDR3 DNA: TGTGCCAGCAGCCCGCCAGGGCGGGGCTACACCTTC
CDR3 protein: CASSPPGRGYTF

J gene: TRBJ2-3
clone size: few
D gene: TRBD2
V gene: TRBV20-1
CDR3 DNA: TGCAGTGCTAGCCCTCCGACTAGCAGATTCACAGATACGCAGTATTTT
CDR3 protein: CSASPPTSRFTDTQYF

J gene: TRBJ2-1
clone size: .
D gene: TRBD1
V gene: TRBV12-3/TRBV12-4
CDR3 DNA: TGTGCCAGCAGTCAGGGACAGGGGGGCAATGAGCAGTTCTTC
CDR3 protein: CASSQGQGGNEQFF

J gene: TRBJ2-1
clone size: few
D gene: .
V gene: TRBV11-2
CDR3 DNA: TGTGCCAGCAGGCAGGACATAGCGAGAACTTCCTACAATGAGCAGTTCTTC
CDR3 protein: CASRQDIARTSYNEQFF

J gene: TRBJ2-3
clone size: .
D gene: .
V gene: TRBV20-1
CDR3 DNA: TGCAGTGCTAGAGTTCCGGGGGCGCAGACAGATACGCAGTATTTT
CDR3 protein: CSARVPGAQTDTQYF

J gene: TRBJ2-7
clone size: many
D gene: .
V gene: TRBV20-1
CDR3 DNA: TGCAGTGCTAACGCCGGTTACCACTACGAGCAGTACTTC
CDR3 protein: CSANAGYHYEQYF

J gene: TRBJ2-2
clone size: few
D gene: .
V gene: TRBV28
CDR3 DNA: TGTGCCAGCAAAGCCGGGGAGCTGTTTTTT
CDR3 protein: CASKAGELFF

J gene: TRBJ2-3
clone size: many
D gene: .
V gene: TRBV5-1
CDR3 DNA: TGCGCCAGCAGCCCTGCTGGCGATACGCAGTATTTT
CDR3 protein: CASSPAGDTQYF

J gene: TRBJ2-1
clone size: few
D gene: TRBD1
V gene: TRBV6-1
CDR3 DNA: TGTGCCAGCAGACGGGGACAGGGCAATGAGCAGTTCTTC
CDR3 protein: CASRRGQGNEQFF

J gene: TRBJ2-3
clone size: .
D gene: .
V gene: TRBV29-1
CDR3 DNA: TGCAGCGCCCTTGCAGGGGCAGATACGCAGTATTTT
CDR3 protein: CSALAGADTQYF

J gene: TRBJ1-2
clone size: many
D gene: TRBD1
V gene: TRBV27
CDR3 DNA: TGTGCCAGCAGTCCCGGGACAGGGACTGGCTACACCTTC
CDR3 protein: CASSPGTGTGYTF

J gene: TRBJ2-7
clone size: many
D gene: TRBD1
V gene: TRBV7-9
CDR3 DNA: TGTGCCAGCAGCCCACCGGACAGGGTCCACGAGCAGTACTTC
CDR3 protein: CASSPPDRVHEQYF

J gene: TRBJ2-1
clone size: many
D gene: .
V gene: TRBV29-1
CDR3 DNA: TGCAGCGCCGGGGGCCGAGGGGGGCGTGAGCAGTTCTTC
CDR3 protein: CSAGGRGGREQFF

J gene: TRBJ2-3
clone size: .
D gene: .
V gene: TRBV4-3
CDR3 DNA: TGCGCCAGCAGCCAAGACGTAACTAGCACAGATACGCAGTATTTT
CDR3 protein: CASSQDVTSTDTQYF

J gene: TRBJ1-1
clone size: many
D gene: .
V gene: TRBV30
CDR3 DNA: TGTGCCTGGAGTGTACAGGCAGTCGAAGCTTTCTTT
CDR3 protein: CAWSVQAVEAFF

J gene: TRBJ2-1
clone size: .
D gene: .
V gene: TRBV12-5
CDR3 DNA: TGTGCTAGTGGTCCCTGGGACGCCGATGAGCAGTTCTTC
CDR3 protein: CASGPWDADEQFF

J gene: TRBJ2-5
clone size: many
D gene: TRBD2
V gene: TRBV7-9
CDR3 DNA: TGTGCCAGCAGCCCACGGGAGGCGGGCAGAAAGGAGACCCAGTACTTC
CDR3 protein: CASSPREAGRKETQYF

J gene: TRBJ1-5
clone size: few
D gene: TRBD1
V gene: TRBV20-1
CDR3 DNA: TGCAGTGCTAGAGATGGGGGGACAGCCTACAATCAGCCCCAGCATTTT
CDR3 protein: CSARDGGTAYNQPQHF

J gene: TRBJ2-7
clone size: .
D gene: .
V gene: TRBV2
CDR3 DNA: TGTGCCAGCAGTACTTGTACCTACGAGCAGTACTTC
CDR3 protein: CASSTCTYEQYF

J gene: TRBJ2-7
clone size: many
D gene: .
V gene: TRBV7-3
CDR3 DNA: TGTGCCAGCAGCTTAATCGCAGGCCCTGGGATGGAGCAGTACTTC
CDR3 protein: CASSLIAGPGMEQYF

J gene: TRBJ1-1
clone size: few
D gene: TRBD1
V gene: TRBV20-1
CDR3 DNA: TGCAGTGCTAGAGATATACAGGGGACAGGGGTTATTGGTGAAGCTTTCTTT
CDR3 protein: CSARDIQGTGVIGEAFF

J gene: TRBJ2-7
clone size: .
D gene: TRBD2
V gene: TRBV6-1
CDR3 DNA: TGTGCCAGCAGTGAAGCGCCGGGACTAGCGGGAGCCGAGCAGTACTTC
CDR3 protein: CASSEAPGLAGAEQYF

J gene: TRBJ2-7
clone size: many
D gene: .
V gene: TRBV20-1
CDR3 DNA: TGCAGTGCTAGCGGGGGCTACGAGCAGTACTTC
CDR3 protein: CSASGGYEQYF

J gene: TRBJ2-7
clone size: many
D gene: .
V gene: TRBV10-3
CDR3 DNA: TGTGCCACTGCTACTGGGAGTTACGAGCAGTACTTC
CDR3 protein: CATATGSYEQYF

J gene: TRBJ2-7
clone size: many
D gene: .
V gene: TRBV27
CDR3 DNA: TGTGCCAGCAGTTTATCTGGTTGGTACGAGCAGTACTTC
CDR3 protein: CASSLSGWYEQYF

J gene: TRBJ2-3
clone size: many
D gene: TRBD2
V gene: TRBV12-3/TRBV12-4
CDR3 DNA: TGTGCCAGCAGTTTTTTGGTAGCGGGGGCAGATACGCAGTATTTT
CDR3 protein: CASSFLVAGADTQYF

J gene: TRBJ2-1
clone size: many
D gene: .
V gene: TRBV30
CDR3 DNA: TGTGCCTGGATGGCCGGGAAGCAAGGCTACAATGAGCAGTTCTTC
CDR3 protein: CAWMAGKQGYNEQFF

J gene: TRBJ2-2
clone size: .
D gene: .
V gene: TRBV5-1
CDR3 DNA: TGCGCCAGCAGCTTGTTCAGTCTGGGGACCGGGGAGCTGTTTTTT
CDR3 protein: CASSLFSLGTGELFF

J gene: TRBJ1-1
clone size: many
D gene: TRBD1
V gene: TRBV5-1
CDR3 DNA: TGCGCCAGCAGCTGGGGGACAGGCGAAGCTTTCTTT
CDR3 protein: CASSWGTGEAFF

J gene: TRBJ1-5
clone size: few
D gene: .
V gene: TRBV30
CDR3 DNA: TGTGCCTGGAGTATCACCGGGACCCTCAATCAGCCCCAGCATTTT
CDR3 protein: CAWSITGTLNQPQHF

J gene: TRBJ2-2
clone size: .
D gene: .
V gene: TRBV5-4
CDR3 DNA: TGTGCCAGCAGCACCGAACAGGGAAGGGCGAACACCGGGGAGCTGTTTTTT
CDR3 protein: CASSTEQGRANTGELFF

J gene: TRBJ2-7
clone size: many
D gene: TRBD2
V gene: TRBV7-9
CDR3 DNA: TGTGCCAGCAGTGAGGTAGCGGGAGGGTTGCAGTACTTC
CDR3 protein: CASSEVAGGLQYF

J gene: TRBJ2-1
clone size: many
D gene: .
V gene: TRBV11-2
CDR3 DNA: TGTGCCAGCACCCCGTTTGGGGCTTACAATGAGCAGTTCTTC
CDR3 protein: CASTPFGAYNEQFF

J gene: TRBJ2-3
clone size: many
D gene: .
V gene: TRBV28
CDR3 DNA: TGTGCCACCGCCACAGATACGCAGTATTTT
CDR3 protein: CATATDTQYF

J gene: TRBJ2-7
clone size: few
D gene: .
V gene: TRBV7-6
CDR3 DNA: TGTGCCAGCAGCTCCACAACGGGGCCCTACGAGCAGTACTTC
CDR3 protein: CASSSTTGPYEQYF

J gene: TRBJ1-2
clone size: many
D gene: .
V gene: TRBV2
CDR3 DNA: TGTGCCAGCAGTGAACACCCAGGGGCTAACTATGGCTACACCTTC
CDR3 protein: CASSEHPGANYGYTF